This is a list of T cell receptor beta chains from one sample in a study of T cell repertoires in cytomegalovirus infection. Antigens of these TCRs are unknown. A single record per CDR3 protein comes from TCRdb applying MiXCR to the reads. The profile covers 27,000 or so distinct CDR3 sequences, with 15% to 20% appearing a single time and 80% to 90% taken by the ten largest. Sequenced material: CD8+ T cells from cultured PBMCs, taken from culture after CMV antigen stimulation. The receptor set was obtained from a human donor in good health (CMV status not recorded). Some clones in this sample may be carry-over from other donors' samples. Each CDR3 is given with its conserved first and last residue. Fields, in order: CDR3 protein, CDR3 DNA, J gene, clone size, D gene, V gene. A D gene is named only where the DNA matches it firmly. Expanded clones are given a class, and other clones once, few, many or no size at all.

CASRSGLEAFF | TGTGCCAGCAGATCTGGGCTTGAAGCTTTCTTT | TRBJ1-1 | few | - | TRBV6-5
CASSLARSDTQYF | TGTGCCAGCAGCTTAGCCCGATCAGATACGCAGTATTTT | TRBJ2-3 | - | - | TRBV7-2
CASSLDRVEAFF | TGTGCCAGCAGTCTAGACAGGGTCGAAGCTTTCTTT | TRBJ1-1 | few | TRBD1 | TRBV6-1
CASREQGPHTEAFF | TGTGCCAGCAGAGAACAGGGGCCGCACACTGAAGCTTTCTTT | TRBJ1-1 | - | TRBD1 | TRBV6-5
CASSLEVTGGNTQYF | TGTGCCAGCAGCTTAGAGGTGACAGGAGGGAATACGCAGTATTTT | TRBJ2-3 | - | - | TRBV7-2
CASSITSGGEQYF | TGTGCCAGTAGTATAACCTCGGGGGGCGAGCAGTACTTC | TRBJ2-7 | many | TRBD2 | TRBV19
CATSDRSGSYEQYF | TGTGCCACCAGCGACCGATCCGGGAGCTACGAGCAGTACTTC | TRBJ2-7 | medium-sized | - | TRBV15
CASSPRSGSTPEQYF | TGTGCCAGCAGCCCCCGGAGCGGGAGTACCCCCGAGCAGTACTTC | TRBJ2-7 | - | TRBD2 | TRBV7-2
CASTQGWRWYF | TGTGCCAGCACCCAAGGGTGGAGGTGGTACTTC | TRBJ2-7 | once | - | TRBV27
CATEEGRGTQYF | TGTGCCACCGAGGAAGGGAGAGGGACCCAGTACTTC | TRBJ2-5 | - | - | TRBV6-1
CASSPQDLISQGYTF | TGTGCCAGCAGCCCCCAAGACCTGATCTCACAGGGCTACACCTTC | TRBJ1-2 | few | - | TRBV7-2
CASSLGDGHSTYEQYF | TGTGCCAGCAGCTTAGGGGACGGGCACTCCACCTACGAGCAGTACTTC | TRBJ2-7 | - | - | TRBV7-9
CASSLAGGEKLFF | TGTGCCAGCAGCTTAGCCGGGGGTGAAAAACTGTTTTTT | TRBJ1-4 | many | - | TRBV7-2
CASTLTGKNTEAFF | TGTGCCAGCACCTTGACAGGGAAGAACACTGAAGCTTTCTTT | TRBJ1-1 | many | TRBD1 | TRBV6-2/TRBV6-3
CASFRQGEDEQYF | TGTGCCAGCTTTAGGCAGGGCGAGGACGAGCAGTACTTC | TRBJ2-7 | - | - | TRBV5-5
CASSFPGHEDTEAFF | TGTGCCAGCAGCTTCCCGGGACATGAGGACACTGAAGCTTTCTTT | TRBJ1-1 | medium-sized | - | TRBV7-2
CASSEAGVAGANVLTF | TGCGCCAGCAGCGAGGCGGGGGTCGCTGGGGCCAACGTCCTGACTTTC | TRBJ2-6 | - | TRBD2 | TRBV4-1
CASRWTSGGNEQFF | TGTGCCAGCAGGTGGACTAGCGGGGGGAATGAGCAGTTCTTC | TRBJ2-1 | - | TRBD2 | TRBV6-5
CASSLATDTQYF | TGCGCCAGCAGCTTGGCCACAGATACGCAGTATTTT | TRBJ2-3 | once | - | TRBV5-1
CASSLNAVRGRETQYF | TGTGCCAGCAGCTTAAACGCCGTGAGGGGGCGAGAGACCCAGTACTTC | TRBJ2-5 | many | TRBD1 | TRBV7-2
CATSRGGSGTEAFF | TGTGCCACATCTAGAGGGGGGTCGGGCACTGAAGCTTTCTTT | TRBJ1-1 | few | - | TRBV9
CASSLRDRAYHEQFF | TGTGCCAGCAGCTTGCGGGACAGGGCGTACCATGAGCAGTTCTTC | TRBJ2-1 | few | TRBD1 | TRBV5-4
CASSAGRSTDTQYF | TGTGCCAGCAGCGCTGGCCGCAGCACAGATACGCAGTATTTT | TRBJ2-3 | - | - | TRBV9
CASSLVGQGTEAFF | TGTGCCAGCAGCTTAGTAGGGCAGGGGACTGAAGCTTTCTTT | TRBJ1-1 | - | - | TRBV13
CASSLDGFRTEAFF | TGTGCCAGCAGTCTCGACGGGTTTCGCACTGAAGCTTTCTTT | TRBJ1-1 | - | - | TRBV7-3
CASGDTEAFF | TGTGCCAGCGGGGACACTGAAGCTTTCTTT | TRBJ1-1 | few | - | TRBV7-6
CASSSLAGANVLTF | TGTGCCAGCAGTTCCCTAGCTGGGGCCAACGTCCTGACTTTC | TRBJ2-6 | few | - | TRBV6-2/TRBV6-3